These 5 T cell receptor beta chains were sequenced from one sample in a study of metastatic and nonmetastatic thyroid tumors. Among the patients, none had received any treatment before thyroid surgery. TCRdb re-called clones via MiXCR from the PCR reads. This table holds about 19,000 clones, approximately 40% found once. The sequenced sample was tumor tissue. The source is a female donor with papillary thyroid cancer or a benign thyroid nodule (not recorded which). Some clones in this sample may be carry-over from other donors' samples.

In its sample, this clone was seen a few times. The genes are TRBV7-9 and TRBJ2-7; D gene ambiguous. Trimming took off 0 bases at V and 6 bases at J, with 6 bases between the two ends. This CDR3 comprises 12 residues. The V gene's germline CDR1 is SEHNR and CDR2 FQNEAQ (reference sequence). CDR3 amino acids: CASSLALGEQYF. CDR3 sequence (DNA): TGTGCCAGCAGCTTAGCCTTAGGCGAGCAGTACTTC.

The chain couples TRBV19 to TRBJ2-7, with 8 bases fitting TRBD2. V lost 5 bases and J lost 1; bases outside the gene matches: 10. CDR3 size: 16 residues. Germline CDR1 and CDR2: LNHDA and SQIVND (reference sequence). The CDR3 reads CASSFSGDRFSYEQYF. The CDR3 nucleotides read TGTGCCAGTAGTTTTAGCGGGGACCGATTTTCCTACGAGCAGTACTTC.

Concerning this clone: Sequence at one end of the junction differs from germline and may be a read error. V usage is TRBV6-2 or TRBV6-3 and J usage is TRBJ2-5; D gene uncertain. The germline V gene encodes CDR1 MNHEY and CDR2 SVGEGT. This CDR3 has 12 residues. The CDR3 sequence: CASSYLGRTHYF. As DNA, the CDR3 is TGTGCCAGCAGTTACTTGGGCCGGACCCATTACTTC.

This clone has a handful of counts. The CDR3 nucleotides read TGTGCCAGCAGTTACTCGGCTAATGAGCAGTTCTTC. It is translated as CASSYSANEQFF. The chain joins TRBV6-5 to TRBJ2-1, with D unresolved. Trimming took off 0 bases at V and 7 bases at J, with 4 bases between the two ends. The germline V gene has CDR1 MNHEY and CDR2 SVGAGI. The CDR3 sequence is 12 residues long.

The chain carries TRBV27 and TRBJ1-2; D unclear. The CDR3 has 13 residues. The V end was cut by 2 bases, the J end by 5 bases, with 9 bases between. CDR1 and CDR2 (germline): MNHEY, SMNVEV (reference sequence). The CDR3 DNA sequence: TGTGCCAGCAGTTTAACAGTAGCTTATGGCTACACCTTC. The encoded protein is CASSLTVAYGYTF.